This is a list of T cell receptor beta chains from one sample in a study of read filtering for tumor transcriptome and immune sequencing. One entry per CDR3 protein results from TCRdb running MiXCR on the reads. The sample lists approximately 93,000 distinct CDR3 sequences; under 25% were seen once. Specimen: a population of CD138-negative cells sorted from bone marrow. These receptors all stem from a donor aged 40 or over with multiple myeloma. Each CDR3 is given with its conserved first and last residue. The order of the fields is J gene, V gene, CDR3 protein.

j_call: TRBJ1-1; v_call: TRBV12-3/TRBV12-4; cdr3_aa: CATTWRREMNTEAFF
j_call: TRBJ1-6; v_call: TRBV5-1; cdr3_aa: CASSQGTEGGPLHF
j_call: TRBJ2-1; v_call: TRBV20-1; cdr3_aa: CSAGNTVYNEQFF
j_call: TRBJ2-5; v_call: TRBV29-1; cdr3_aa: CSARRGALSQETQYF
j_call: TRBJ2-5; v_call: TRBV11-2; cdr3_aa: CASSLAGYQETQYF
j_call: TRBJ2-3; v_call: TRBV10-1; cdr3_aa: CASSAGTDTQYF
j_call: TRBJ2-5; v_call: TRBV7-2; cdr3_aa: CASSLGQVLMETQYF
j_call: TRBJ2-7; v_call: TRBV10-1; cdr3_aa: CASSERETALDPFGEQYF
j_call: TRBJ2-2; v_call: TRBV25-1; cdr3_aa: CASGGGRNTGELFF
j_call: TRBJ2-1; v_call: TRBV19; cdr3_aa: CASQTETSGGANEQFF
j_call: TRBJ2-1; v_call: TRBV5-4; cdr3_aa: CAMTADNEQFF
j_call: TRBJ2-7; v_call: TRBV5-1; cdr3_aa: CASSFGGNSYEQYF
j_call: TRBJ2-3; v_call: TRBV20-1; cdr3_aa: CSASTGPLSTDTQYF
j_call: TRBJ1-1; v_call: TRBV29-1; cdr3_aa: CSGGSGSAEAFF
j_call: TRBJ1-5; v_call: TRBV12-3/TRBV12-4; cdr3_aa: CASSVDQRLSNQPQHF
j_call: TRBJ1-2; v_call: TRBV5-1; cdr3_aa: CASSLVAADYGYTF
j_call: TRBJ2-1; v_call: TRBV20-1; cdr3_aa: CSARDLRDYNEQFF
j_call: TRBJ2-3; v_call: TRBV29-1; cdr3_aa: CSVPGGLLTDTQYF
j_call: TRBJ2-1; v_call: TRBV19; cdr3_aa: CASSPLPRGAADSHNEQFF
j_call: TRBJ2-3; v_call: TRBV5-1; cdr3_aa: CASSFGQTRDTQYF
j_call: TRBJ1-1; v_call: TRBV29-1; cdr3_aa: CSVHRQGKNTEAFF
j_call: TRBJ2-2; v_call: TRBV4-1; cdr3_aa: CASSQVGLAGGNTGELFF
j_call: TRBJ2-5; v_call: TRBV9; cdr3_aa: CASSPRTGVETQYF
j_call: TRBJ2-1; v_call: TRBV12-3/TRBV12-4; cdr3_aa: CASSQMAGGLLPFF
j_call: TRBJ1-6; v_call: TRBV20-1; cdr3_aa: CSARGRASYNSPLHF
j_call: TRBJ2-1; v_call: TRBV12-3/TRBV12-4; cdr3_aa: CASSWRGANNEQFF
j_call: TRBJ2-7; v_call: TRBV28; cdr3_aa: CASSLPGRTEQYF
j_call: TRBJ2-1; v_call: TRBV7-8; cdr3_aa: CASSLASRGPYNEQFF
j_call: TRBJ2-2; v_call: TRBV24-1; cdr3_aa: CATSGVGDNTGELFF
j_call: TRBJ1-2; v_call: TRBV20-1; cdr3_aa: CSARGRDRYYGYTF
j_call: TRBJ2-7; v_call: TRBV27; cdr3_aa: CASSLYGPSYEQYF
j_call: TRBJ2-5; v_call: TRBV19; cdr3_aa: CASSITARLLMETQYF
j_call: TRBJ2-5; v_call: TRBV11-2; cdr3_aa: CASGIGGAKVTQYF
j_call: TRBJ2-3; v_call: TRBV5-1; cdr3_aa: CASSLSGASSTDTQYF
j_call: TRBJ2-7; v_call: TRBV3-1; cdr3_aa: CASSQGRLAGATYEQYF
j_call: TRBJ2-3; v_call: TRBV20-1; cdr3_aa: CSATAGVRDTQYF
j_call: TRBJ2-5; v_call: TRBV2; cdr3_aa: CASSGTSGEETQYF
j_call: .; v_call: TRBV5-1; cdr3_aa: CASSLEGGADTQHF
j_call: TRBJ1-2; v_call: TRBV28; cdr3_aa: CASSLLGGNYGYTF
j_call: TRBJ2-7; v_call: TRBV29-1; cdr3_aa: CSVGRFADSAAYEQYF
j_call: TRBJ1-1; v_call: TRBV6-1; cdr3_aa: CASIKSLNTEAFF
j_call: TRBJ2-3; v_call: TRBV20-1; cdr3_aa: CSAEELAGAVITDTQYF
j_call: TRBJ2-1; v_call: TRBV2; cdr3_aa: CASNPGLYNEQFF
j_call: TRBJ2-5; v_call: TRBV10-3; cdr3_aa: CAISESKAGGETQYF
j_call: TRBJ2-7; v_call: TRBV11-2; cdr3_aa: CASSPGGSSGGLLSYEQYF
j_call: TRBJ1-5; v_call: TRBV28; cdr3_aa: CASSPIGLRPERPQHF
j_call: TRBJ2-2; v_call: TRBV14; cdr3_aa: CASSQSPPTGELFF
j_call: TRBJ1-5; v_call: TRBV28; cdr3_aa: CASSLRGYGSNQPQHF
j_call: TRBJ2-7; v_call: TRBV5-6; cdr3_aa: CASSATGGARYEQYF
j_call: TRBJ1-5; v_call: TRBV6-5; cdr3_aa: CASSARQDYQPQHF